Listed below are T cell receptor beta chains from one sample, sequenced in a study of cytomegalovirus exposure and HLA in healthy donors. Assay: immunoSEQ multiplex PCR; the TCRdb copy retains only in-frame clones and omits some. The table lists some 130,000 clones, about 70% of them singletons. The sample consisted of PBMCs. These TCRs come from a woman aged 60 to 75 in good health and CMV-seropositive. The CDR3 runs from the conserved cysteine through the conserved F or W. Fields, in order: J gene, D gene, clone size, V gene, CDR3 protein, CDR3 DNA. D genes are given only for firm matches. The size entry is marked missing in some rows and otherwise reads once, few, many or a size class.

TRBJ2-3 TRBD2 - TRBV6-1 CASSEALPAGGPHTQYF TGTGCCAGCAGTGAAGCGCTTCCAGCGGGAGGGCCTCATACGCAGTATTTT
TRBJ1-1 - - TRBV9 CASSAGPESTEAFF TGTGCCAGCAGCGCCGGTCCCGAGAGCACTGAAGCTTTCTTT
TRBJ2-7 TRBD2 - TRBV30 CAWSGGTSGRVVNEQYF TGTGCCTGGAGTGGGGGGACTAGCGGGAGGGTTGTCAACGAGCAATACTTC
TRBJ2-1 - few TRBV6-1 CASSEAGLLGEQFF TGTGCCAGCAGTGAAGCGGGCCTGCTGGGTGAGCAGTTCTTC
TRBJ1-1 - few TRBV18 CASSPIRAGGEAFF TGTGCCAGCTCACCAATTAGAGCCGGTGGTGAAGCTTTCTTT
TRBJ1-2 TRBD1 - TRBV9 CASSVDDRGLYGYTF TGTGCCAGCAGCGTAGATGACAGGGGGCTCTATGGCTACACCTTC
TRBJ2-7 - - TRBV30 CAWSPGTFSYEQYF TGTGCCTGGAGTCCAGGGACATTCTCCTACGAGCAGTACTTC
TRBJ1-2 - - TRBV30 CAWSPGEYYGYTF TGTGCCTGGAGTCCAGGGGAGTACTATGGCTACACCTTC
TRBJ1-1 - - TRBV6-1 CASSEPWRVTEAFF TGTGCCAGCAGTGAACCTTGGAGAGTCACTGAAGCTTTCTTT
TRBJ2-7 TRBD2 - TRBV28 CASSPAGGRYYEQYF TGTGCCAGCAGTCCAGCGGGAGGGCGGTACTACGAGCAGTACTTC
TRBJ1-1 - - TRBV9 CASSLSGPNTEAFF TGTGCCAGCAGTCTCTCAGGGCCGAACACTGAAGCTTTCTTT
TRBJ1-1 - - TRBV28 CASSFSTRGYTEAFF TGTGCCAGCAGTTTTAGTACAAGGGGCTATACGGAAGCTTTCTTT
TRBJ2-7 - few TRBV28 CASRPDSYEQYF TGTGCCAGCAGGCCCGACTCCTACGAGCAGTACTTC
TRBJ2-5 TRBD1 - TRBV5-3 CASPAPTGVAETQYF TGTGCCAGCCCTGCCCCAACAGGGGTCGCTGAGACCCAGTACTTC
TRBJ2-7 - few TRBV6-6 CASSRGASYEQYF TGTGCCAGCAGTCGGGGGGCCTCCTACGAGCAGTACTTC
TRBJ1-2 - - TRBV7-9 CASSLGTDYYGYTF TGTGCCAGCAGCTTAGGGACAGACTACTATGGCTACACCTTC
TRBJ1-2 - - TRBV28 CASTFSGGIGGYTF TGTGCCAGCACCTTCTCGGGGGGTATTGGTGGCTACACCTTC
TRBJ2-7 TRBD1 - TRBV9 CASSPGQASGYEQYF TGTGCCAGCAGCCCAGGACAGGCCTCGGGGTACGAGCAGTACTTC
TRBJ2-1 - - TRBV28 CASSIGTYNEQFF TGTGCCAGCAGTATAGGGACTTACAATGAGCAGTTCTTC
TRBJ1-2 TRBD1 - TRBV2 CASRAEGAHGYTF TGTGCCAGCCGGGCTGAGGGGGCCCATGGCTACACCTTC
TRBJ1-6 - - TRBV30 CAWSGQTPPLHF TGTGCCTGGAGTGGGCAGACACCACCCCTCCACTTT
TRBJ1-4 - - TRBV10-3 CAISGQVGEKLFF TGTGCCATCAGTGGCCAGGTCGGTGAAAAACTGTTTTTT
TRBJ1-1 - few TRBV7-9 CSSSPGSAEAFF TGTTCCAGCAGTCCTGGGTCAGCGGAAGCTTTCTTT
TRBJ2-7 TRBD1 - TRBV25-1 CASSPDRATYEQYF TGTGCCAGCAGTCCCGACAGGGCCACCTACGAGCAGTACTTC
TRBJ1-5 - few TRBV5-6 CASSLRLGHSNQPQHF TGTGCCAGCAGCCTCCGTTTGGGCCATAGCAATCAGCCCCAGCATTTT
TRBJ2-1 TRBD2 - TRBV25-1 CASRGTSAYNEQFF TGTGCCAGCAGGGGGACTAGCGCATACAATGAGCAGTTCTTC
TRBJ2-3 TRBD2 - TRBV12-5 CASGESGTGDTQYF TGTGCTAGTGGTGAGAGCGGGACGGGGGATACGCAGTATTTT
TRBJ2-1 - - TRBV9 CASSTGRASSHEQFF TGTGCCAGCAGTACAGGGAGGGCCTCCTCCCATGAGCAGTTCTTC
TRBJ2-1 TRBD2 once TRBV7-9 CASSSSGGSYNEQFF TGTGCCAGCAGCAGTAGCGGGGGCTCCTACAATGAGCAGTTCTTC